The 29 T cell receptor beta chains below were found in one sample sequenced in a study of blood T cell repertoires in COVID-19. The data were produced by immunoSEQ multiplex PCR, yet TCRdb's version contains in-frame clones alone and is incomplete. The sample has around 120,000 clones; approximately 84% are singletons. Sequenced input: peripheral blood. The receptors come from a human donor in a cohort sampled during active COVID-19.

The J gene is TRBJ2-1, the V gene TRBV3-1 (or the pseudogene TRBV3-2); TRBD2 agrees at 9 bases. J lost 6 bases, V lost 4 bases, and 10 bases had no gene match. There are 16 residues in the CDR3. CDR1 is LGHDT and CDR2 is YNNKEL in the germline V gene (reference sequence). The CDR3 spells CASSPSGEVPPNEQFF. The CDR3 DNA is TGTGCCAGCAGCCCTAGCGGGGAAGTCCCCCCCAATGAGCAGTTCTTC.

This rearrangement joins TRBV10-1 to TRBJ1-2; no clear D gene. This CDR3 region has 14 residues. The ends were cut back, 7 bases at V and 2 bases at J, with 14 bases in the middle. The V gene's germline CDR1 is WNHNN and CDR2 SYGVQD (reference sequence). The CDR3 spells CASILLTRNYGYTF. The CDR3 nucleotides read TGCGCCAGCATCTTGCTAACCCGGAACTATGGCTACACCTTC.

The V gene is TRBV30, the J gene TRBJ1-2; a possible D gene is TRBD1 (5 bases). The CDR3 loop spans 14 amino acids. Per germline, CDR1 GTSNPN and CDR2 SVGIG (reference sequence). Trimming pared 3 bases from V and 1 base from J, leaving 12 bases between. The CDR3 is CAWRSRGSNYGYTF. The CDR3 DNA follows: TGTGCCTGGAGGAGTAGGGGCAGTAACTATGGCTACACCTTC.

The chain is built from TRBV7-8 and TRBJ2-1; 10 nucleotides agree with TRBD1. Germline loops: CDR1 SGHVS, CDR2 FQNEAQ. This CDR3 has 17 residues. J was trimmed by 9 bases and V by 5 bases; bases with no gene match: 16. CDR3 sequence: CASSPHTSGQGSGEQFF. In DNA form, the CDR3 reads TGTGCCAGCAGCCCTCATACGTCGGGACAGGGGTCAGGTGAGCAGTTCTTC.

The chain recombines TRBV6-5 with TRBJ1-1; 8 positions match TRBD1. The CDR3 extends over 16 amino acids. Trimming at V came to 0 bases and at J to 1 base, leaving 4 bases not matched to a gene. Germline V gene lookup returns CDR1 MNHEY and CDR2 SVGAGI. CDR3 bases: TGTGCCAGCAGTTACTCGACAGGGGAAAAGAACACTGAAGCTTTCTTT. Its translation: CASSYSTGEKNTEAFF.

This clone showed up just once. V is TRBV24-1 and J is TRBJ1-2; D is possibly TRBD1 (6 bases). CDR1 KGHDR and CDR2 SFDVKD come from the germline V gene. Deletions cut 3 bases from V and 8 bases from J, with 12 bases between. CDR3 length: 13 residues. CDR3 sequence reads: CATSDPTGGGYTF. CDR3 DNA: TGTGCCACCAGTGATCCGACAGGAGGCGGCTACACCTTC.

This clone has a count of ten or more. CDR3: CASSQERLTGELFF. The CDR3 nucleotides are TGTGCCAGCAGCCAAGAGCGGCTCACCGGGGAGCTGTTTTTT. The V call is TRBV3-1 (or the pseudogene TRBV3-2), the J call TRBJ2-2; D is unclear. V lost 0 bases, J lost 4 bases, and 6 bases lay in between. CDR3 length equals 14 residues. The germline gives CDR1 LGHDT, CDR2 YNNKEL (reference sequence).

This chain connects TRBV4-2 to TRBJ2-7; 10 bases align to TRBD2. The CDR3 totals 17 residues. Trimming removed 1 base from V and 4 bases from J; junction bases left unmatched: 10. Germline CDR1 reads LGHNA; CDR2 reads YNFKEQ. The CDR3 reads CASSQGGWPSGSYEQYF. DNA of the CDR3: TGTGCCAGCAGCCAAGGGGGGTGGCCTAGCGGGAGTTACGAGCAGTACTTC.

This sequence joins TRBV4-1 and TRBJ1-3; D unresolved. Trimming removed 3 bases at V and 5 bases at J, with 14 bases between. Germline CDR1 is MGHRA and CDR2 is YSYEKL. The CDR3 spans 15 residues. The chain's CDR3 is CASSHNDNPRNTIYF. The CDR3 DNA sequence: TGCGCCAGCAGCCATAACGACAACCCCCGAAACACCATATATTTT.

The chain carries TRBV6-2 or TRBV6-3 and TRBJ1-2; no reliable D call. The CDR3 spans 13 residues. Germline CDR1 and CDR2: MNHEY and SVGEGT. Trimming stripped 5 bases from V and 3 bases from J, with 10 bases between. The CDR3 sequence: CASSGAGYYGYTF. The CDR3 nucleotides are TGTGCCAGCAGTGGCGCGGGCTACTATGGCTACACCTTC.

The chain has TRBV27 and TRBJ1-1, with D unresolved. CDR1 and CDR2 from the germline V gene are MNHEY and SMNVEV (reference sequence). This CDR3 is 10 amino acids long. Trimming left V 8 bases short and J 11 bases short, with 12 bases between. CDR3 loop: CASGSEVAFF. CDR3 sequence (DNA): TGTGCCAGCGGGAGCGAGGTGGCTTTCTTT.

The V gene is TRBV9, the J gene TRBJ2-1, with a weak D call TRBD1 (6 bases). Germline V gene sequence: CDR1 SGDLS, CDR2 YYNGEE. V shed 4 bases and J shed 2 bases, with 10 bases lying between them. CDR3 size: 14 residues. The CDR3 spells CASSSGTPYNEQFF. CDR3 DNA sequence: TGTGCCAGCAGCTCCGGGACACCCTACAATGAGCAGTTCTTC.

This clone appeared a single time. The chain is built from TRBV19 and TRBJ2-2, with TRBD1 matching over 7 bases. Germline CDR1 LNHDA, CDR2 SQIVND (reference sequence). The trim removed 2 bases at V and 4 bases at J, leaving 4 bases unmatched. This CDR3 is 15 amino acids long. This CDR3 reads CASSIKAGGTGELFF. The CDR3 nucleotides read TGTGCCAGTAGTATAAAGGCAGGGGGCACCGGGGAGCTGTTTTTT. The whole variable domain, filled in from reference TRBV19 and TRBJ2-2, reads DGGITQSPKYLFRKEGQNVTLSCEQNLNHDAMYWYRQDPGQGLRLIYYSQIVNDFQKGDIAEGYSVSREKKESFPLTVTSAQKNPTAFYLCASSIKAGGTGELFFGEGSRLTVL.

The rearrangement uses TRBV5-1 and TRBJ1-2, with no clear D. The V end lost 3 bases, the J end lost 6 bases, and 12 bases lay between the germline ends. The CDR3 extends over 13 amino acids. Germline CDR1 SGHRS, CDR2 YFSETQ. This CDR3 reads CASSSGGRDGYTF. The CDR3 region has the DNA TGCGCCAGCAGCTCGGGAGGGAGGGATGGCTACACCTTC.

The rearrangement uses TRBV30 and TRBJ1-1; the D is unclear. The CDR3 sequence is 13 residues long. The V end was cut by 1 base, the J end by 5 bases, with 11 bases between. Germline V CDR1 and CDR2: GTSNPN, SVGIG (reference sequence). CDR3 sequence reads: CAWSGTVKTEAFF. CDR3 sequence (DNA): TGTGCCTGGAGTGGTACAGTTAAGACTGAAGCTTTCTTT.

The chain uses TRBV30 and TRBJ2-2, with 8 bases lining up with TRBD2. This CDR3 is built from 15 residues. The junction had 6 bases not matched to a gene; V was cut back by 5 bases and J by 1 base. Germline loops: CDR1 GTSNPN, CDR2 SVGIG (reference sequence). Written as DNA, the CDR3 is TGTGCCTGGCCCTGGACTAGCAGGAACACCGGGGAGCTGTTTTTT. Translated: CAWPWTSRNTGELFF.

The chain uses TRBV18 and TRBJ2-1; TRBD1 matches at 9 bases. The length of the CDR3 is 17 residues. V trimming: 2 bases; J trimming: 8 bases; junction bases outside the gene matches: 13. Germline CDR1 is KGHSH and CDR2 is LQKENI. CDR3 region: CASSPSGTGFGIDEQFF. The CDR3 DNA follows: TGTGCCAGCTCACCATCCGGGACAGGGTTTGGCATCGATGAGCAGTTCTTC.

In regard to this clone: Additional DNA sequences in this sample encode the identical CDR3. This chain uses TRBV5-1 with TRBJ1-5; TRBD1 is a possible D gene (6 bases). The V gene lost 2 bases and the J gene lost 4 bases, with 7 bases spanning the gap. Germline V gives CDR1 SGHRS, CDR2 YFSETQ. The CDR3 length is 13 residues. DNA for the CDR3: TGCGCCAGCAGCTTAGGACAGAATCAGCCCCAGCATTTT. Translated, it gives CASSLGQNQPQHF.

This sequence joins TRBV7-9 and TRBJ2-3; no clear D. The CDR3 consists of 15 residues. Germline loops: CDR1 SEHNR, CDR2 FQNEAQ (reference sequence). V lost 1 base to trimming and J lost 2 bases, with 10 bases between them. In DNA form, the CDR3 reads TGTGCCAGCAGCTTAGGTGTACTTAACACAGATACGCAGTATTTT. Translating it yields CASSLGVLNTDTQYF.

Comments on this clone: A read error may produce the germline difference seen at one junction end. This sequence joins TRBV7-2 and TRBJ2-2; tentative D call: TRBD2 (5 bases). Germline V gene lookup returns CDR1 SGHTA and CDR2 FQGNSA. CDR3 length equals 13 residues. The CDR3 region is CASSFVFRGAVSF. In DNA, the CDR3 is TGTGCCAGCAGCTTCGTGTTTCGGGGAGCTGTTTCCTTT.

The chain employs TRBV7-2 and TRBJ1-5; D possibly corresponds to TRBD1 (5 bases). Trimming took 0 bases from V and 6 from J, leaving 12 bases between them. From germline, CDR1 is SGHTA and CDR2 FQGNSA. CDR3 length: 15 amino acids. This CDR3 is CASSLATGGGQPQHF. In DNA form, the CDR3 reads TGTGCCAGCAGCTTAGCGACGGGCGGGGGTCAGCCCCAGCATTTT.

The V and J genes are TRBV6-1 and TRBJ1-2, with D uncertain. The CDR3 sequence is 13 residues long. Germline CDR1 is MNHNS and CDR2 is SASEGT. Deletions cut 1 base from V and 5 bases from J, with 8 bases between. The CDR3 reads CASSEDDLYGYTF. CDR3 sequence (DNA): TGTGCCAGCAGTGAAGACGACTTATATGGCTACACCTTC.

The J gene is TRBJ1-6, the V gene TRBV2; D not certain. Germline V gives CDR1 SNHLY, CDR2 FYNNEI. Trimming took off 2 bases at V and 7 bases at J, with 15 bases between the two ends. This CDR3 has 16 residues. The CDR3 sequence: CASSEIGFRSNSPLHF. The CDR3 nucleotides are TGTGCCAGCAGTGAAATTGGGTTTAGGAGCAATTCACCCCTCCACTTT.

The V gene is TRBV15, the J gene TRBJ1-4; TRBD1 agrees at 10 bases. V lost 5 bases and J lost 10; bases outside the gene matches: 10. Germline assignment: CDR1 LNHNV and CDR2 YYDKDF (reference sequence). The CDR3 consists of 15 residues. The CDR3 DNA is TGTGCCACCAGCTCTCATGGACAGGGGGTAGTAAAACTGTTTTTT. It specifies CATSSHGQGVVKLFF.

The V gene is TRBV18, the J gene TRBJ2-1; D is unresolved. Looked up from germline, CDR1 is KGHSH and CDR2 is LQKENI. CDR3 size: 11 residues. Trimming removed 8 bases at V and 10 bases at J, with 12 bases between. The CDR3 nucleotides read TGTGCCAGCGGTCGAGCAGGCGAGCAGTTCTTC. It specifies CASGRAGEQFF.

The V call is TRBV12-3 or TRBV12-4, the J call TRBJ2-7, with D hard to call. The CDR3 length is 13 residues. V was shortened by 6 bases and J by 3 bases, with 12 bases between the two germline ends. The CDR3 DNA sequence: TGTGCCAGCAGCCCCCTGATGAGCTACGAGCAGTACTTC. This translates into CASSPLMSYEQYF.

V and J are TRBV9 and TRBJ2-7, with TRBD1 identical over 8 bases. J lost 2 bases, V lost 0 bases, and 4 bases had no gene match. There are 15 residues in the CDR3. CDR1 SGDLS and CDR2 YYNGEE come from the germline V gene. CDR3 bases: TGTGCCAGCAGCGTAGGGACAGGGCCGGCCTACGAGCAGTACTTC. Translation: CASSVGTGPAYEQYF.

J is TRBJ1-1 and V is TRBV6-5; no firm D call. Trimming removed 2 bases at V and 5 bases at J, with 9 bases between. This CDR3 comprises 13 residues. Germline lookup yields CDR1 MNHEY and CDR2 SVGAGI. CDR3 amino acids: CASSYTRETEAFF. Written as DNA, the CDR3 is TGTGCCAGCAGTTACACGAGGGAGACTGAAGCTTTCTTT.

This rearrangement joins TRBV29-1 to TRBJ1-4; D unresolved. The V end was cut by 4 bases, the J end by 2 bases, with 11 bases between. The CDR3 is 14 residues long. Germline loops: CDR1 SQVTM, CDR2 ANQGSEA. CDR3 nucleotides: TGCAGCGTTGGCTTCGGAGGGACTAATGAAAAACTGTTTTTT. Its protein is CSVGFGGTNEKLFF.